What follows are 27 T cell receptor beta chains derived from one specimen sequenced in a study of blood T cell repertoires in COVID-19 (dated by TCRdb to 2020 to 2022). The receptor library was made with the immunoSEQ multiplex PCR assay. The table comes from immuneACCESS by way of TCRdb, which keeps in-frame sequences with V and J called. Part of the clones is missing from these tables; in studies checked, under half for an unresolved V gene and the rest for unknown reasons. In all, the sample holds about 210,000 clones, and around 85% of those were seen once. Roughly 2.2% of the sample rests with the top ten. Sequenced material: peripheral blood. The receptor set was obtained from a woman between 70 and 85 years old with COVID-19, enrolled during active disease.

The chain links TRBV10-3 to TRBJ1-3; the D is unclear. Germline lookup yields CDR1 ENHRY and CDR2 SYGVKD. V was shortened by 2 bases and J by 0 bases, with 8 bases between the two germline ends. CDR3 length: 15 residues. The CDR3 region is CAISELGTSGNTIYF. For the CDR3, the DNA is TGTGCCATCAGTGAGCTCGGTACCTCTGGAAACACCATATATTTT.

CDR3 nucleotide sequence: TGTGCCAGCTCGAGTGGCAGGGTAAATGGCTACACCTTC. Protein sequence: CASSSGRVNGYTF. The chain is built from TRBV6-5 and TRBJ1-2, with a possible D match to TRBD1 (5 bases). The germline CDR1 and CDR2 sequences are MNHEY and SVGAGI. This CDR3 is 13 amino acids long. V was shortened by 8 bases and J by 6 bases, with 16 bases between the two germline ends.

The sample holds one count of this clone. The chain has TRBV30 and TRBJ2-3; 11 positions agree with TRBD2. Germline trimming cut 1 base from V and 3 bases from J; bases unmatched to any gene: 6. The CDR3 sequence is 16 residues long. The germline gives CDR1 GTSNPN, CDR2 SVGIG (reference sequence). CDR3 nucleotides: TGTGCCTGGAGTGAGACTAGCGGGATCTGGACAGATACGCAGTATTTT. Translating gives CAWSETSGIWTDTQYF.

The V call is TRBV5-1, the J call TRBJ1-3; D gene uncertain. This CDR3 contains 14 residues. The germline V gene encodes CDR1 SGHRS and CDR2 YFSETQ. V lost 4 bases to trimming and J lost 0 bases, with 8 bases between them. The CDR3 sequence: CASSPDTSGNTIYF. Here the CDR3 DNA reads TGCGCCAGCAGCCCAGATACCTCTGGAAACACCATATATTTT.

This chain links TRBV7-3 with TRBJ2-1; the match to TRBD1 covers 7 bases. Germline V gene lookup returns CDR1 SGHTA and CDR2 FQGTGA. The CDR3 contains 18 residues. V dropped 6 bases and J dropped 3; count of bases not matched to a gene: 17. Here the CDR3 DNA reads TGTGCCAGCAGTACGACCCGACAGGGTCGAGGGAGCTACAATGAGCAGTTCTTC. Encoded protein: CASSTTRQGRGSYNEQFF.

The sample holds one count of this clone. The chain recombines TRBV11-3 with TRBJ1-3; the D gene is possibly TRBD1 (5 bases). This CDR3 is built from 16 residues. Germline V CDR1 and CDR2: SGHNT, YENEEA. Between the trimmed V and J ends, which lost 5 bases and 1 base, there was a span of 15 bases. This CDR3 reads CASSPLQGSSGNTIYF. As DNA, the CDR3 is TGTGCCAGCAGCCCGCTGCAGGGATCATCTGGAAACACCATATATTTT. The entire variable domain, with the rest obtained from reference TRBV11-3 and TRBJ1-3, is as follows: EAGVVQSPRYKIIEKKQPVAFWCNPISGHNTLYWYLQNLGQGPELLIRYENEEAVDDSQLPKDRFSAERLKGVDSTLKIQPAELGDSAVYLCASSPLQGSSGNTIYFGEGSWLTVV.

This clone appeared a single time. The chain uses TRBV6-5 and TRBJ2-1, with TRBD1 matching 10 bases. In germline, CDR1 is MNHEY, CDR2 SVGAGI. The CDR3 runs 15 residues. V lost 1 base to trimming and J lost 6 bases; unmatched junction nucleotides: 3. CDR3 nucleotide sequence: TGTGCCAGCAGTTACTTTGGGACAGGGGTCAATGAGCAGTTCTTC. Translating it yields CASSYFGTGVNEQFF.

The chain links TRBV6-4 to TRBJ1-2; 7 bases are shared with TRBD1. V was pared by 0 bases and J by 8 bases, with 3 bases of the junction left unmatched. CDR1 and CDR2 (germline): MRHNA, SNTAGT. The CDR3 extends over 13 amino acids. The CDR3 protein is CASSDSGGRGYTF. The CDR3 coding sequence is TGTGCCAGCAGTGACTCAGGGGGCCGGGGCTACACCTTC.

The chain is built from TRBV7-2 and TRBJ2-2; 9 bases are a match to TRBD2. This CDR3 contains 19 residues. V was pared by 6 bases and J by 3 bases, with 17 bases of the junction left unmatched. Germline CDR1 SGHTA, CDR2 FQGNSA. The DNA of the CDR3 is TGTGCCAGCAGGTCTAGCCCCATCCTCAGCGGGAGGTACACCGGGGAGCTGTTTTTT. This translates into CASRSSPILSGRYTGELFF.

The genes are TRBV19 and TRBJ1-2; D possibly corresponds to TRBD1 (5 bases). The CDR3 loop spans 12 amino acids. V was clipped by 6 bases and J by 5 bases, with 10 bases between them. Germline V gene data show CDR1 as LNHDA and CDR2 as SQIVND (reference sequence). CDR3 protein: CASSGDFYGYTF. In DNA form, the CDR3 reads TGTGCCAGTAGCGGGGACTTTTATGGCTACACCTTC.

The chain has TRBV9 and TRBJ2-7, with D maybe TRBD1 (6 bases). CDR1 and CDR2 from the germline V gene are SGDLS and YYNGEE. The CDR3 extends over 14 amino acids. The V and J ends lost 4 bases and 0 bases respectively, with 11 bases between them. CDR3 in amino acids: CASSPSQGSYEQYF. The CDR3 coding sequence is TGTGCCAGCAGCCCATCACAGGGCTCCTACGAGCAGTACTTC.

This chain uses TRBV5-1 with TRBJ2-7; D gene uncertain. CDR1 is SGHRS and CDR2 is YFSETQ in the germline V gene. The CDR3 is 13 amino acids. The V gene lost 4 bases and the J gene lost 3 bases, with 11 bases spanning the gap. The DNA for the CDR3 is TGCGCCAGCAGCGATTCAGGAAACTACGAGCAGTACTTC. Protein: CASSDSGNYEQYF.

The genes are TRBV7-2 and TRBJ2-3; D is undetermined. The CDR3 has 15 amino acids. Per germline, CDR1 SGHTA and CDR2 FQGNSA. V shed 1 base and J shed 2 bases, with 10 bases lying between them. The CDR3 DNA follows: TGTGCCAGCAGCTTAGGATGGGCCTACACAGATACGCAGTATTTT. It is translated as CASSLGWAYTDTQYF.

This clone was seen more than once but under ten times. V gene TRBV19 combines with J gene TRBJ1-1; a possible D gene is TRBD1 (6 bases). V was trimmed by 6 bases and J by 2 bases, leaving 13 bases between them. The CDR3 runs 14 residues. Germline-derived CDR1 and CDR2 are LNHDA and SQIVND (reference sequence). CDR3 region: CASRFRGPNTEAFF. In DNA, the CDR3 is TGTGCCAGTAGATTCAGGGGCCCCAACACTGAAGCTTTCTTT.

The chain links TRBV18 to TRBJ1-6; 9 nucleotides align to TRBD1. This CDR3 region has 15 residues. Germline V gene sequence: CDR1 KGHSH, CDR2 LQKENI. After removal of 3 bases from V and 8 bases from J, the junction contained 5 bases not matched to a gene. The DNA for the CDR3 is TGTGCCAGCTCACCCCAACAGGGGGCGGATTCACCCCTCCACTTT. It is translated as CASSPQQGADSPLHF.

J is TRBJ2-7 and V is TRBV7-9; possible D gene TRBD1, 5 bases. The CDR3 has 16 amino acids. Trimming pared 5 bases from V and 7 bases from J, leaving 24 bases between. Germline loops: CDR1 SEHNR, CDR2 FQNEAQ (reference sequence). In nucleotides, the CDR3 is TGTGCCAGCAGCCCTTATCTAACGGCAGGGTACAGTGAGCAGTACTTC. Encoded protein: CASSPYLTAGYSEQYF.

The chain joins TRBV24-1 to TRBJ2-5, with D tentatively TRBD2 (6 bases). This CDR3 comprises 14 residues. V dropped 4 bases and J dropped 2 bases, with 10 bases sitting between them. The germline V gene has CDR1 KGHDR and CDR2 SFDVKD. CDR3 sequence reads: CATSESGLQETQYF. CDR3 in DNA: TGTGCCACCAGTGAATCGGGACTGCAAGAGACCCAGTACTTC.

The CDR3 sequence is CASSGLAGGVDTQYF. DNA of the CDR3: TGTGCCAGCTCGGGACTAGCGGGAGGGGTAGATACGCAGTATTTT. The chain joins TRBV11-2 to TRBJ2-3, with 16 nucleotides matching TRBD2. CDR1 and CDR2 from the germline V gene are SGHAT and FQNNGV. The junction had 4 bases not matched to a gene; V was cut back by 8 bases and J by 5 bases. The CDR3 has 15 amino acids.

This CDR3 reads CASSLRQAARDTQYF. CDR3 DNA sequence: TGTGCCAGCAGTTTGCGACAGGCGGCGCGGGATACGCAGTATTTT. The V call is TRBV28, the J call TRBJ2-3; a possible D gene is TRBD1 (6 bases). The V and J ends lost 3 bases and 6 bases respectively, with 16 bases between them. Germline CDR1 and CDR2: MDHEN and SYDVKM. The CDR3 contains 15 residues.

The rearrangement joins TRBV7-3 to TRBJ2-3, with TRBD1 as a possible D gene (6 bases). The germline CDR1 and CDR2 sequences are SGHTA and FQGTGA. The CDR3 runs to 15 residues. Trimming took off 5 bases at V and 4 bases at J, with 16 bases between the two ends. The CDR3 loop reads CASSQPLGGADTQYF. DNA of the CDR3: TGTGCCAGCAGCCAGCCGCTAGGGGGAGCAGATACGCAGTATTTT.

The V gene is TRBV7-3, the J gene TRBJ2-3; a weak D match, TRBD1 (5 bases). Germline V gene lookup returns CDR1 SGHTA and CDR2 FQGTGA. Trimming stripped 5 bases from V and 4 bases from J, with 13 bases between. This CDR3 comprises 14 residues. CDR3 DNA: TGTGCCAGCAGCATCAACTTAGGGGCAGATACGCAGTATTTT. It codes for CASSINLGADTQYF.

This CDR3 reads CASRPSSGAYEQYF. As DNA, the CDR3 is TGTGCCAGCAGACCTTCTAGCGGAGCCTACGAGCAGTACTTC. The rearrangement joins TRBV7-2 to TRBJ2-7; 7 bases are a match to TRBD2. Per the germline V gene, CDR1 is SGHTA and CDR2 is FQGNSA. CDR3 length: 14 amino acids. J was trimmed by 2 bases and V by 6 bases; bases with no gene match: 7.

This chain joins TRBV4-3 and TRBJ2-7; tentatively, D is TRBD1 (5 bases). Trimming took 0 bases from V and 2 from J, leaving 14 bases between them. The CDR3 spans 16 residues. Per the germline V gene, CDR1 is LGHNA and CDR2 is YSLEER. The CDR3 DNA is TGCGCCAGCAGCCAAGATAGCCAGGGTCTAACCTACGAGCAGTACTTC. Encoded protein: CASSQDSQGLTYEQYF.

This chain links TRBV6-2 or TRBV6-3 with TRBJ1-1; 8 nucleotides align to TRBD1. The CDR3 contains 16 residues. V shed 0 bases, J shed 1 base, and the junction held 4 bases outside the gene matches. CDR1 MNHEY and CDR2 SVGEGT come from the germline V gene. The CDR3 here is CASSYSWDRWNTEAFF. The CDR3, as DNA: TGTGCCAGCAGTTACTCGTGGGACAGGTGGAACACTGAAGCTTTCTTT.

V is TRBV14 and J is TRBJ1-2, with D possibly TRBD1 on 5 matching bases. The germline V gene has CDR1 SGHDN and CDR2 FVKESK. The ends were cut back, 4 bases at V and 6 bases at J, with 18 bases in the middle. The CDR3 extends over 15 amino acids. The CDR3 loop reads CASSPLLQGWDGYTF. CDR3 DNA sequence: TGTGCCAGCAGCCCCCTTCTGCAGGGTTGGGATGGCTACACCTTC.

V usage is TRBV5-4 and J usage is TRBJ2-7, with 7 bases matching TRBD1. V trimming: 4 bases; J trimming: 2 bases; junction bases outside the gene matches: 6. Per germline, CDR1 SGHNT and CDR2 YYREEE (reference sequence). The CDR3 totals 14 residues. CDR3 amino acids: CASSRTGTAYEQYF. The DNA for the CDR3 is TGTGCCAGCAGCCGGACCGGGACAGCCTACGAGCAGTACTTC.

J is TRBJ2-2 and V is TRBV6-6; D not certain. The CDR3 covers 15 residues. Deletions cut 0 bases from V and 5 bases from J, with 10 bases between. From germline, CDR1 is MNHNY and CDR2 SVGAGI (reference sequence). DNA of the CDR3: TGTGCCAGCAGTTACTCGGCAGGTGATACCGGGGAGCTGTTTTTT. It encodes CASSYSAGDTGELFF.